In its sample, the clone carrying this T cell receptor (beta chain) was seen many times. The data are from a study of spatial heterogeneity in lung cancer. TCRdb independently ran MiXCR on the 5' RACE reads; one entry per CDR3 protein. The repertoire has about 50,000 distinct CDR3 sequences, roughly 7.4% of them found once; the top ten carry 35%. The time point: blood at routine non-recurrence follow-up after resection. The study sequenced unsorted whole RNA from tumor, nontumor lung or frozen PBMC. V was shortened by 4 bases and J by 0 bases, with 9 bases between the two germline ends. The CDR3 is 14 amino acids. Germline V gene lookup returns CDR1 MNHNS and CDR2 SASEGT.

The TCR was taken from a female donor with early-stage non-small cell lung cancer. The chain employs TRBV6-1 and TRBJ2-5; D ambiguous. The input for sequencing was PBMCs, taken at follow-up. The CDR3, as DNA: TGTGCCAGCAGTGTCGACATTTACCAAGAGACCCAGTACTTC. Its translation: CASSVDIYQETQYF.